The source of this T cell receptor beta chain is a study of identical twins. On this clonotype: Antigen specificity is unknown.

Germline V gives CDR1 LGHDT, CDR2 YNNKEL (reference sequence). V dropped 6 bases and J dropped 6 bases, with 14 bases sitting between them. The CDR3 extends over 14 amino acids. Study-wide points: Twins showed weaker excess sharing in their beta out-of-frame sequences. Clonotypes of the beta chain that were abundant in cord blood carried fewer insertions (memory repertoires showed none). For out-of-frame alpha sequences shared by twins, low generation probability was in excess.

A universal primer site was created by template switching, with the cDNA bearing unique molecular identifiers. TCRdb reprocessed the 5' RACE reads via MiXCR and lists one record per CDR3 protein. The table has about 460,000 distinct CDR3 sequences, 11% to 15% seen once. These data are also associated with another study on yellow fever vaccine responses in identical twins.

J is TRBJ2-2 and V is TRBV3-1; a possible D gene is TRBD2 (6 bases). The receptor was isolated from a woman under 30 in good health. Sequenced material: CD4+ T cells sorted from blood. The CDR3 DNA follows: TGTGCCAGCAGACCAGCACTAGCCGCCGGGGAGCTGTTTTTT. This encodes CASRPALAAGELFF.